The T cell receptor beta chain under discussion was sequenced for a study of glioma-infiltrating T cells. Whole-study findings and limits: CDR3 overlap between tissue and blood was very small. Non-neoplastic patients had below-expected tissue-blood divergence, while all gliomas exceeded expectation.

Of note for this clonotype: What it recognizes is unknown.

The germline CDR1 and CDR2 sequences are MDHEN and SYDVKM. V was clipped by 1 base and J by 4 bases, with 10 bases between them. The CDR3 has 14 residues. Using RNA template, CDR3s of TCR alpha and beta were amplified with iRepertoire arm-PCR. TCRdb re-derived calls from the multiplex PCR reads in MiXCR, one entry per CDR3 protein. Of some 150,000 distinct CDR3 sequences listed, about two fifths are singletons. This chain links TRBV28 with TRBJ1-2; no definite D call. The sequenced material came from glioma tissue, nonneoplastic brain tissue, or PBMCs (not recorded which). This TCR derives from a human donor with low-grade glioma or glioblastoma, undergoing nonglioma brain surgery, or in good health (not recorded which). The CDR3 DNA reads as TGTGCCAGCAGTTTATTTGGAACTCCCTATGGCTACACCTTC. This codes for CASSLFGTPYGYTF.